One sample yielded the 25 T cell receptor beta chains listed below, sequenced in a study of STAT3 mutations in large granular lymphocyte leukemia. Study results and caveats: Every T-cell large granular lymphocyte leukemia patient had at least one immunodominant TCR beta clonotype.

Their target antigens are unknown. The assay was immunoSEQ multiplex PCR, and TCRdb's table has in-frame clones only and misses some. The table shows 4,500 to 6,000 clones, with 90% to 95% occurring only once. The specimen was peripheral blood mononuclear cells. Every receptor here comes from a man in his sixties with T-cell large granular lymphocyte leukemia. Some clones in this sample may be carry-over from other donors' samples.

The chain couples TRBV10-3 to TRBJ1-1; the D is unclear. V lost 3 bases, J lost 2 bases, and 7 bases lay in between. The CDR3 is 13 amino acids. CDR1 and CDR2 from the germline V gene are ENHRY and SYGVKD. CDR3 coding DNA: TGTGCCATCAGTGACGCCGAAAACACTGAAGCTTTCTTT. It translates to CAISDAENTEAFF.

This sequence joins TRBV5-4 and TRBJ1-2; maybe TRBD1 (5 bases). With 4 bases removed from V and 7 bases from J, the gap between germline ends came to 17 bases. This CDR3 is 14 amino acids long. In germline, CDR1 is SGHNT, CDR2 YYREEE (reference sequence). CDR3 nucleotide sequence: TGTGCCAGCAGCCAGGGACCCTCGAGGAGTGGCTACACCTTC. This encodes CASSQGPSRSGYTF.

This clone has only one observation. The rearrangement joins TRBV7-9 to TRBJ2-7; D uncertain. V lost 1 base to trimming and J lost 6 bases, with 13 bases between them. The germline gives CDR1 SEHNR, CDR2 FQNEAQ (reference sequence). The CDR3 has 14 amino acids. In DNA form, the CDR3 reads TGTGCCAGCAGCTTAGACTCCTCCCCTAGCGAGCAGTACTTC. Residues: CASSLDSSPSEQYF.

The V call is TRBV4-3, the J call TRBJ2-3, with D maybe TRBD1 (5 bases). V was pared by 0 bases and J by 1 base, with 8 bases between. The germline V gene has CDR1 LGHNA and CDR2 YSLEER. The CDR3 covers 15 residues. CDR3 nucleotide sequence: TGCGCCAGCAGCCAAGATGGCAGGGGCACAGATACGCAGTATTTT. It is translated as CASSQDGRGTDTQYF.

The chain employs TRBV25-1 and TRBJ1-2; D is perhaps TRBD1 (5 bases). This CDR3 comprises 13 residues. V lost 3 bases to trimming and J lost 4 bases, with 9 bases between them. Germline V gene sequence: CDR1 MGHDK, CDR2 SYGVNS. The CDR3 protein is CASSDGGTYGYTF. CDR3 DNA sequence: TGTGCCAGCAGTGACGGGGGGACCTATGGCTACACCTTC.

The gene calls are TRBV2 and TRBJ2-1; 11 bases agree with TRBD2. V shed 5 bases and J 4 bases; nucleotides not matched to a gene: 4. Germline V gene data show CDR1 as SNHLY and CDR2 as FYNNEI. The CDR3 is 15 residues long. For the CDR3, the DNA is TGTGCCAGCAGTCGAGGGACTAGCGGATACAATGAGCAGTTCTTC. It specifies CASSRGTSGYNEQFF. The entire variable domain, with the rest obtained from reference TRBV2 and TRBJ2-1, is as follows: EPEVTQTPSHQVTQMGQEVILRCVPISNHLYFYWYRQILGQKVEFLVSFYNNEISEKSEIFDDQFSVERPDGSNFTLKIRSTKLEDSAMYFCASSRGTSGYNEQFFGPGTRLTVL.

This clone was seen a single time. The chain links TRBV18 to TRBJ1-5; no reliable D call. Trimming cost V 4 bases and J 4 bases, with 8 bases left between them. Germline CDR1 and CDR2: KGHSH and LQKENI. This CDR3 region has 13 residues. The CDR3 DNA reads TGTGCCAGCTCACGGGAAGCAAATCAGCCCCAGCATTTT. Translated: CASSREANQPQHF.

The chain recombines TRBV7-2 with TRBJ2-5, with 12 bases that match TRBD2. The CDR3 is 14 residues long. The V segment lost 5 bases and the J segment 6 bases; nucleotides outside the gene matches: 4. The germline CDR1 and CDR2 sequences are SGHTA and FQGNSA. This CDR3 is CASSGLAGRKTQYF. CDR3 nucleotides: TGTGCCAGCAGCGGACTAGCGGGGAGGAAGACCCAGTACTTC.

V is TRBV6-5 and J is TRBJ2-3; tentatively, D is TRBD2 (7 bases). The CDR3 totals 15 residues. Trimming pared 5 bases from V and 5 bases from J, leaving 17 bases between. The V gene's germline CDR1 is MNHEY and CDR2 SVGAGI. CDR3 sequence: CASSPMAGAKDTQYF. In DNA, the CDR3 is TGTGCCAGCAGTCCCATGGCGGGGGCAAAAGATACGCAGTATTTT.

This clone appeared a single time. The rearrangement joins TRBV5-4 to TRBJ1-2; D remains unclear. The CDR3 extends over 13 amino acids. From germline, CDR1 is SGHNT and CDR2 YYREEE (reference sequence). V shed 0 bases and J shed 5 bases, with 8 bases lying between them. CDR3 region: CASSLVTVYGYTF. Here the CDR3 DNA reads TGTGCCAGCAGCTTGGTAACGGTGTATGGCTACACCTTC.

For the CDR3, the DNA is TGTGCCAGCAGCAGCCGTCAGGAGGGGAACGAGCAGTACTTC. Amino acid sequence: CASSSRQEGNEQYF. V gene TRBV11-1 combines with J gene TRBJ2-7; weak D call: TRBD2 (6 bases). CDR1 is SGHAT, CDR2 FQDESV, per germline (reference sequence). Trimming took 5 bases from V and 5 from J, leaving 16 bases between them. The CDR3 has 14 residues.

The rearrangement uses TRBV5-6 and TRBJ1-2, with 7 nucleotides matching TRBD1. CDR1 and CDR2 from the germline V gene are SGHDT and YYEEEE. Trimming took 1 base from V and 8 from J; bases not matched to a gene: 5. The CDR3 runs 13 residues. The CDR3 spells CASSLYRGVGYTF. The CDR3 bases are TGTGCCAGCAGCTTGTACAGGGGCGTGGGCTACACCTTC. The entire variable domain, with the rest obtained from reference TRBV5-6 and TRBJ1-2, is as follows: DAGVTQSPTHLIKTRGQQVTLRCSPKSGHDTVSWYQQALGQGPQFIFQYYEEEERQRGNFPDRFSGHQFPNYSSELNVNALLLGDSALYLCASSLYRGVGYTFGSGTRLTVV.

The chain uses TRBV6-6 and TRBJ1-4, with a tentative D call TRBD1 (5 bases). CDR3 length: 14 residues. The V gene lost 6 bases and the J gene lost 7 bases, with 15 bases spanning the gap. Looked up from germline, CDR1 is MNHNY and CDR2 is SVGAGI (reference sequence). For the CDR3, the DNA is TGTGCCAGCAGGCCCACCACGACAGCTGAAAAACTGTTTTTT. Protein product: CASRPTTTAEKLFF.

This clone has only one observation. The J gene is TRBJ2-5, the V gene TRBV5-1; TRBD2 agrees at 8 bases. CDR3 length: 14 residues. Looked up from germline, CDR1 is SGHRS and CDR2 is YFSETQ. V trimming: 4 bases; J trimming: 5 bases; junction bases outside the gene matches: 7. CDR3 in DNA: TGCGCCAGCAGCCCCGCGGGGGGTATGGAGACCCAGTACTTC. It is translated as CASSPAGGMETQYF.

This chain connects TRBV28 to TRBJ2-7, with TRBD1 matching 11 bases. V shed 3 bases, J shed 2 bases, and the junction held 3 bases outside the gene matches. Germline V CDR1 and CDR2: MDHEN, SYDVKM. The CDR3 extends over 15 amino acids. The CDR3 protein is CASSFGTGGTYEQYF. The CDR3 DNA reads TGTGCCAGCAGTTTTGGGACAGGGGGAACCTACGAGCAGTACTTC.

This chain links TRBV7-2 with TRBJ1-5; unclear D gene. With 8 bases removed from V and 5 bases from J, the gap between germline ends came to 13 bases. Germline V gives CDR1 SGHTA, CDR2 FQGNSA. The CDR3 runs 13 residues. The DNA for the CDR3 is TGTGCCAGCCAGGAAGCTCCCTATCAGCCCCAGCATTTT. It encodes CASQEAPYQPQHF.

CDR3 sequence reads: CASSYPGDYEQYF. CDR3 coding DNA: TGTGCCAGCAGTTACCCGGGGGATTACGAGCAGTACTTC. V and J are TRBV6-6 and TRBJ2-7; possible D gene TRBD2, 6 bases. CDR3 size: 13 residues. V was shortened by 2 bases and J by 4 bases, with 9 bases between the two germline ends. Germline V lookup: CDR1 MNHNY, CDR2 SVGAGI (reference sequence).

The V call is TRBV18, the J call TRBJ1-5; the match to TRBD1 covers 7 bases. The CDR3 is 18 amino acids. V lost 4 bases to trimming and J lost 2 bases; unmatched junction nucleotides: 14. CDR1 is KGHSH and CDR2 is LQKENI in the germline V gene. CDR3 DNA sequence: TGTGCCAGCTCACAGGTACGGCGAGGGGGGACAGGCAATCAGCCCCAGCATTTT. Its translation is CASSQVRRGGTGNQPQHF.

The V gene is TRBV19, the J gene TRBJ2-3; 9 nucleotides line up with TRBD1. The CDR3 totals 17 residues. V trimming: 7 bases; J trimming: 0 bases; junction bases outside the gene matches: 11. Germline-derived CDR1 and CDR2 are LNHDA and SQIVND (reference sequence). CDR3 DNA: TGTGCCAGTATCAGAAGGGGGGGACAGGGTAGCACAGATACGCAGTATTTT. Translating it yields CASIRRGGQGSTDTQYF.

The CDR3: CSVEGGANYEQYF. The CDR3 DNA is TGCAGCGTTGAGGGGGGGGCCAACTACGAGCAGTACTTC. The chain employs TRBV29-1 and TRBJ2-7, with a weak D call TRBD2 (7 bases). The CDR3 extends over 13 amino acids. Per germline, CDR1 SQVTM and CDR2 ANQGSEA. V dropped 3 bases and J dropped 3 bases, with 12 bases sitting between them.

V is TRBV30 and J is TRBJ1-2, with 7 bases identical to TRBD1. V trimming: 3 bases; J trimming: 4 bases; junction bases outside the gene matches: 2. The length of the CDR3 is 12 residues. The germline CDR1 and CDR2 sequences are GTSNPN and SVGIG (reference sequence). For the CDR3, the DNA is TGTGCCTGGAGAGGGGGCAGCTATGGCTACACCTTC. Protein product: CAWRGGSYGYTF.

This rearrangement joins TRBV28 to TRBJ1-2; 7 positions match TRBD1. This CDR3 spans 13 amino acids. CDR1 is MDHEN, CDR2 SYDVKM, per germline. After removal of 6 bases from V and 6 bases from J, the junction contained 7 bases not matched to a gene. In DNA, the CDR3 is TGTGCCAGCAGCCTAATGCAGGGGGATGGCTACACCTTC. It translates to CASSLMQGDGYTF.

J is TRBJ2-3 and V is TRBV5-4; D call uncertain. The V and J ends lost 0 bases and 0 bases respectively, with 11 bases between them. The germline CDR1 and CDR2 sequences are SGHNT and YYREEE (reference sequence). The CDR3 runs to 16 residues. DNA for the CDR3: TGTGCCAGCAGCTTGGGAGCAGGAACTAGCACAGATACGCAGTATTTT. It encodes CASSLGAGTSTDTQYF.

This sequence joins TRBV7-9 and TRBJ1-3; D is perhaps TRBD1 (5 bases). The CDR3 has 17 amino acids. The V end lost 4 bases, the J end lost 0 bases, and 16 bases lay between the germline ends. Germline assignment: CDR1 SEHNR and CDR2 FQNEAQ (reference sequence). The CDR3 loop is CASSSHRDRYSGNTIYF. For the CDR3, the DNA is TGTGCCAGCAGCTCCCACCGGGACCGCTACTCTGGAAACACCATATATTTT.

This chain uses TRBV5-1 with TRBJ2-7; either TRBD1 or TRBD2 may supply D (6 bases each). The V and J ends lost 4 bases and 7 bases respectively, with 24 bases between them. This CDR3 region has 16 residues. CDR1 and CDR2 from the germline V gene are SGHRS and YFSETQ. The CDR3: CASSPRVGEAQGEQYF. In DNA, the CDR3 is TGCGCCAGCAGCCCCCGGGTAGGGGAGGCCCAGGGGGAGCAGTACTTC.